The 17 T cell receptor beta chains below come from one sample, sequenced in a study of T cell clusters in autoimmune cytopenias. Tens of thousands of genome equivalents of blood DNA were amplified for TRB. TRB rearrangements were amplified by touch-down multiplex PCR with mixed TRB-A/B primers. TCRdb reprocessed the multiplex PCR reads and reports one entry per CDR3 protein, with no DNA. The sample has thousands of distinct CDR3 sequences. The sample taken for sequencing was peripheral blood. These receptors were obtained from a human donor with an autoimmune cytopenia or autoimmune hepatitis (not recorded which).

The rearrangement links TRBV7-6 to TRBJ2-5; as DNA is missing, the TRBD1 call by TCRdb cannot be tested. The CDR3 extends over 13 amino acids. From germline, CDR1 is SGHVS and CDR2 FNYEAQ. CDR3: CASSRTAQETQYF.

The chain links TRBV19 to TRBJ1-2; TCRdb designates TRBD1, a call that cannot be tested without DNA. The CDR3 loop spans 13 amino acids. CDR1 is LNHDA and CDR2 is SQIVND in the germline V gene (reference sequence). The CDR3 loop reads CASRPTGAYGYTF.

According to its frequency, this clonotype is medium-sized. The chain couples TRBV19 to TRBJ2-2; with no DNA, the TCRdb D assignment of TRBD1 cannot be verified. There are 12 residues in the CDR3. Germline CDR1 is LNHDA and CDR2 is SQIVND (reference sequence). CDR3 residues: CASSNQGWELFF.

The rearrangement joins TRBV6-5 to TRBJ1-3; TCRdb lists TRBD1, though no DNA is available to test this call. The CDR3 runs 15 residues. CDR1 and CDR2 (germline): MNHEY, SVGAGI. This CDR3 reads CASSGQGLVGNTIYF.

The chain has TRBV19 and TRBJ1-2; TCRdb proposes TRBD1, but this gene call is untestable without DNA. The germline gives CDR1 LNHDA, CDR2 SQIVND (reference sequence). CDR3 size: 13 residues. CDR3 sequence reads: CASTYRGGYGYTF.

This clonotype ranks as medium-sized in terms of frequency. The CDR3 sequence is CASSPLGDKLNTGELFF. The V gene is TRBV5-5, the J gene TRBJ2-2; the TCRdb D gene call, TRBD1, has no DNA to confirm it. This CDR3 region has 17 residues. Germline V gives CDR1 SGHKS, CDR2 YYEKEE (reference sequence). Complete variable domain (other parts from reference TRBV5-5 and TRBJ2-2): DAGVTQSPTHLIKTRGQQVTLRCSPISGHKSVSWYQQVLGQGPQFIFQYYEKEERGRGNFPDRFSARQFPNYSSELNVNALLLGDSALYLCASSPLGDKLNTGELFFGEGSRLTVL.

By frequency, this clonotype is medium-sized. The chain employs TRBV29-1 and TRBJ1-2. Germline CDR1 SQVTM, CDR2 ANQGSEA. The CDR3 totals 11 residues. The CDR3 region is CSGLILGGYTF.

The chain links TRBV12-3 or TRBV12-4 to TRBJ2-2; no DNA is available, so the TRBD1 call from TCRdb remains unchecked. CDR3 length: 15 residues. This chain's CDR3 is CASRLAGGRAGELFF.

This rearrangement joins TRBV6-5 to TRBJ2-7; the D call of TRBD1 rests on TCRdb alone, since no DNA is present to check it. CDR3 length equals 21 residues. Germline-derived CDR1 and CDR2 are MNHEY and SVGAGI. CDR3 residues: CASSLDFQFSPGTPGSYEQYF.

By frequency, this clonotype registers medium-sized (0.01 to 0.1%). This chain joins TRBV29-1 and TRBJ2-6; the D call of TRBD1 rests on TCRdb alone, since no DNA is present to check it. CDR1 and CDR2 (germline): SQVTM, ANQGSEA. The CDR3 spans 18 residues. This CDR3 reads CSVEDRGQPPSGANVLTF.

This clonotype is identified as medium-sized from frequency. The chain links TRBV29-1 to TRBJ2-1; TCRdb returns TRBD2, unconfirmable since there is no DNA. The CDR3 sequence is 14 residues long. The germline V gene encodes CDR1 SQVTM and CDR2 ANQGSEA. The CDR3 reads CSVGGLAGYNEQFF.

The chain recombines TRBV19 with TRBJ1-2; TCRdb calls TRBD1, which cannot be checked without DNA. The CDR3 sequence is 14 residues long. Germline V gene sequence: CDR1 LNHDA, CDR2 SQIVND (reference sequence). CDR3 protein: CASSNRPLPWGYTF.

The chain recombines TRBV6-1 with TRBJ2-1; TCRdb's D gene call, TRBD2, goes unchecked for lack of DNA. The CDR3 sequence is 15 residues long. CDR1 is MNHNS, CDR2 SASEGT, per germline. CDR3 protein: CASSTSGGSYNEQFF.

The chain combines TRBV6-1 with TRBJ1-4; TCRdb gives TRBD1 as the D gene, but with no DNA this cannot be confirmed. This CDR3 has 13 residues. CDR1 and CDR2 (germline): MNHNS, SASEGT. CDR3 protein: CASSNRDLEKLFF.

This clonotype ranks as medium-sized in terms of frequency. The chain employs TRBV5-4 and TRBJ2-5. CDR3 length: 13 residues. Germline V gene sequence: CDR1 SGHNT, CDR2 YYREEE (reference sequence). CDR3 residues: CASSLGGQETQYF.

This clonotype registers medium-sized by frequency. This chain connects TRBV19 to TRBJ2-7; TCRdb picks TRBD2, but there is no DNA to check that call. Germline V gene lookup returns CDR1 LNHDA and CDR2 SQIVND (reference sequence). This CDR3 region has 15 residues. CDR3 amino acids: CASSFRDGRGPEQYF.

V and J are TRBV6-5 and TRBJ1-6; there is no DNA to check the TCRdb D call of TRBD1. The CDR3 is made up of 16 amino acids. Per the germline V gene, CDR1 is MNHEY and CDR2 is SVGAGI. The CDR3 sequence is CASSYSAPGTNSPLHF.